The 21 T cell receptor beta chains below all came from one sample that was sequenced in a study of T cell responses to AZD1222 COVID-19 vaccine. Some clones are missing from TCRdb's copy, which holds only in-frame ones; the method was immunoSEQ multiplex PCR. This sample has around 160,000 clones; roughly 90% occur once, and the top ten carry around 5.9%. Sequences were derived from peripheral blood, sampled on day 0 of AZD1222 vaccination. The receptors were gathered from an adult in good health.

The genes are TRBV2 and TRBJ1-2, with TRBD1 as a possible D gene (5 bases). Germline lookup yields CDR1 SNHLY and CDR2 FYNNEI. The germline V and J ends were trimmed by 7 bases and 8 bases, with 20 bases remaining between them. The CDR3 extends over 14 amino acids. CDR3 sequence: CASTLAGRGRGYTF. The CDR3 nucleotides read TGTGCCAGCACCCTGGCTGGAAGGGGTCGGGGCTACACCTTC.

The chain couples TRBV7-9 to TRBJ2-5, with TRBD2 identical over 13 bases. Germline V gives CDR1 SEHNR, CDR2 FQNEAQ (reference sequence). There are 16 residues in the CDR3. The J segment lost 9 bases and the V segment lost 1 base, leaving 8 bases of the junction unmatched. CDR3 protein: CASSLGGLAGSWAQYF. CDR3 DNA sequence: TGTGCCAGCAGCTTAGGGGGACTAGCGGGGTCCTGGGCCCAGTACTTC.

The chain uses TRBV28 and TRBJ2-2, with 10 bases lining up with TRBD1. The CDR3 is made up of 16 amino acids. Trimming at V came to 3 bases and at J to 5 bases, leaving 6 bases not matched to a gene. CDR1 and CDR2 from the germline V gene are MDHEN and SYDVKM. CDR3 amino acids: CASSFGTGEATGELFF. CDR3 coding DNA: TGTGCCAGCAGTTTCGGGACAGGGGAAGCAACCGGGGAGCTGTTTTTT.

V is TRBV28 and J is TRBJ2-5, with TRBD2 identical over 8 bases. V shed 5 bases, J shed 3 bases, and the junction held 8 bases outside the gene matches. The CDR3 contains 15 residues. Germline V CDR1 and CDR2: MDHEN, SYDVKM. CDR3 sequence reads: CASSAPGGAKETQYF. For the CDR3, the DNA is TGTGCCAGCAGTGCGCCCGGGGGGGCGAAAGAGACCCAGTACTTC.

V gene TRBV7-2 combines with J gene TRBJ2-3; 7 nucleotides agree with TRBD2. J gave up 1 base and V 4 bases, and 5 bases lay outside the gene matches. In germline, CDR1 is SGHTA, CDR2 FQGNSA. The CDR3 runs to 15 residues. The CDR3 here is CASSSLRGGTDTQYF. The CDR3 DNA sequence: TGTGCCAGCAGCTCTCTCCGGGGGGGCACAGATACGCAGTATTTT.

The CDR3 sequence: CASGLTDTQYF. As DNA, the CDR3 is TGTGCCAGCGGACTCACAGATACGCAGTATTTT. The chain carries TRBV25-1 and TRBJ2-3, with D tentatively TRBD2 (5 bases). Trimming left V 8 bases short and J 2 bases short, with 5 bases between. The germline CDR1 and CDR2 sequences are MGHDK and SYGVNS. The CDR3 covers 11 residues.

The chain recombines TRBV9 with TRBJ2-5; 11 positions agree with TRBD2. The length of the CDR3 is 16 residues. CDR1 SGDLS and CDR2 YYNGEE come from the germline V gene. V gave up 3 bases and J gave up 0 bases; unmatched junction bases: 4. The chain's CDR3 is CASSGGTSGHQETQYF. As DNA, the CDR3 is TGTGCCAGCAGCGGGGGGACTAGCGGTCACCAAGAGACCCAGTACTTC.

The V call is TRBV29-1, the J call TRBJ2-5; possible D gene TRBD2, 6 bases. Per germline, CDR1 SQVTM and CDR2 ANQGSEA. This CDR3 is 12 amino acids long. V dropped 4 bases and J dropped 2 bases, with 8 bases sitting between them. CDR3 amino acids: CSVVRGQETQYF. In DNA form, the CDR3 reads TGCAGCGTTGTTCGGGGGCAAGAGACCCAGTACTTC.

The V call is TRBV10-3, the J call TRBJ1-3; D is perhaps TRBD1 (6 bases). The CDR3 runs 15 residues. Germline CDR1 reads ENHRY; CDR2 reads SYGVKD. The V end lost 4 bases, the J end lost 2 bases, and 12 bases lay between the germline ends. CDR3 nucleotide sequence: TGTGCCATCAGTGGACAGGCTGTAGCTGGAAACACCATATATTTT. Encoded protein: CAISGQAVAGNTIYF.

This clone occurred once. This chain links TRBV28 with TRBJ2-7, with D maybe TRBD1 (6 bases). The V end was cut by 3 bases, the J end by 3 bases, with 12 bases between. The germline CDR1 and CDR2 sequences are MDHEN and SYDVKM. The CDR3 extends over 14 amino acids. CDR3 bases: TGTGCCAGCAGTTTTCAGGGGTATGGCTACGAGCAGTACTTC. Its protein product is CASSFQGYGYEQYF.

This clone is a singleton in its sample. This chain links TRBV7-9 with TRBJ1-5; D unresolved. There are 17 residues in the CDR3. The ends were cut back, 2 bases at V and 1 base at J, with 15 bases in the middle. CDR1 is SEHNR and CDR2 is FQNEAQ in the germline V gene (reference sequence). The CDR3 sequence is CASSLTLDGLSNQPQHF. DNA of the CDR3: TGTGCCAGCAGCTTAACTTTGGACGGTTTGAGCAATCAGCCCCAGCATTTT.

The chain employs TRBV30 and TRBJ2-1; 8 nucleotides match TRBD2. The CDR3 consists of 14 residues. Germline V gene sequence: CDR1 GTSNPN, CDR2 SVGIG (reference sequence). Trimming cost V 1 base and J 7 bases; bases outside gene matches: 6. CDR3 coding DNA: TGTGCCTGGAGTGGCGGACTAGCAAAAAATGAGCAGTTCTTC. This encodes CAWSGGLAKNEQFF. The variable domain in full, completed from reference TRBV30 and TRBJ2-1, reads SQTIHQWPATLVQPVGSPLSLECTVEGTSNPNLYWYRQAAGRGLQLLFYSVGIGQISSEVPQNLSASRPQDRQFILSSKKLLLSDSGFYLCAWSGGLAKNEQFFGPGTRLTVL.

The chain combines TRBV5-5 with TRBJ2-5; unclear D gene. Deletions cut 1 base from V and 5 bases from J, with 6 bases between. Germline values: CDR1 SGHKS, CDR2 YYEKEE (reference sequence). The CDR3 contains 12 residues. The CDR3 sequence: CASSLFRETQYF. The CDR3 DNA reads TGTGCCAGCAGCTTGTTCCGTGAGACCCAGTACTTC.

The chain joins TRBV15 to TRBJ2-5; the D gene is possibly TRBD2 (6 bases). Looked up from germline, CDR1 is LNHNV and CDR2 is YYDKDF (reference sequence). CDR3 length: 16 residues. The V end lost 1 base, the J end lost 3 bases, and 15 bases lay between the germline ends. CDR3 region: CATSRGGQGLKETQYF. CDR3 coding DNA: TGTGCCACCAGCAGAGGCGGGCAGGGACTGAAAGAGACCCAGTACTTC. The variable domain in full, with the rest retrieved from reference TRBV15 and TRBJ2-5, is DAMVIQNPRYQVTQFGKPVTLSCSQTLNHNVMYWYQQKSSQAPKLLFHYYDKDFNNEADTPDNFQSRRPNTSFCFLDIRSPGLGDTAMYLCATSRGGQGLKETQYFGPGTRLLVL.

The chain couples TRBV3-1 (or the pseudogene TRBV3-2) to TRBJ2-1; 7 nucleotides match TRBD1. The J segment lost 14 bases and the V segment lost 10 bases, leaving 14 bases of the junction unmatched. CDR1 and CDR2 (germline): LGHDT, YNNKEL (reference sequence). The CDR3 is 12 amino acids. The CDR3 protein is CAKPPTGITEFF. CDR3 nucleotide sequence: TGTGCCAAACCACCGACAGGGATAACAGAGTTCTTC.

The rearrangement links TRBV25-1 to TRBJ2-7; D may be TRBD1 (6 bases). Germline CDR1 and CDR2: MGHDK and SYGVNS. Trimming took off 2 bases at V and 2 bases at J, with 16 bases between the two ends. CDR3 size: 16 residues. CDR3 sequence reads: CASSEQAPGQTYEQYF. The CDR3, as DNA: TGTGCCAGCAGTGAACAGGCTCCGGGACAAACCTACGAGCAGTACTTC.

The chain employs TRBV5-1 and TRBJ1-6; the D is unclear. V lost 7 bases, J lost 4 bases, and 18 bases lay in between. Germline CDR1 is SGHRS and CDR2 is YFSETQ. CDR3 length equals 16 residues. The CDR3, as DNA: TGCGCCAGCCGCCCCCTGTCCGGCGGGTATAATTCACCCCTCCACTTT. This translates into CASRPLSGGYNSPLHF.

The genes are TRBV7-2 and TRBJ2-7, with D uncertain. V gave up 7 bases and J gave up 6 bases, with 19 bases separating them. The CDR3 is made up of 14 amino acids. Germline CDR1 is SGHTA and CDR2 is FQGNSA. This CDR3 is CASKIPGPLREQYF. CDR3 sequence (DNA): TGTGCCAGCAAAATTCCCGGCCCCTTGCGCGAGCAGTACTTC.

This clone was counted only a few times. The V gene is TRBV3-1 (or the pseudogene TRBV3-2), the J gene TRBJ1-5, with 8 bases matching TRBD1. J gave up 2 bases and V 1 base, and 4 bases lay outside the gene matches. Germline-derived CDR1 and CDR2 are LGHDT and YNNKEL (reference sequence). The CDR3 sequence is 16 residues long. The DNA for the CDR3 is TGTGCCAGCAGCCAAGCCGGACAGGGAGGCAATCAGCCCCAGCATTTT. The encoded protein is CASSQAGQGGNQPQHF.

CDR3 residues: CASSQTGGNQPQHF. In DNA, the CDR3 is TGTGCCAGCAGCCAGACAGGGGGGAATCAGCCCCAGCATTTT. This rearrangement joins TRBV28 to TRBJ1-5; TRBD1 aligns across 9 bases. Germline V gene lookup returns CDR1 MDHEN and CDR2 SYDVKM. The CDR3 has 14 amino acids. Germline trimming cut 6 bases from V and 4 bases from J; bases unmatched to any gene: 4.

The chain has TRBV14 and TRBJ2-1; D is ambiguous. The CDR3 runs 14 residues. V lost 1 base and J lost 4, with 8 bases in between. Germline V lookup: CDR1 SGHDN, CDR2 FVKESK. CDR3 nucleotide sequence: TGTGCCAGCAGCCAAGGAGGCGGATACAATGAGCAGTTCTTC. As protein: CASSQGGGYNEQFF.